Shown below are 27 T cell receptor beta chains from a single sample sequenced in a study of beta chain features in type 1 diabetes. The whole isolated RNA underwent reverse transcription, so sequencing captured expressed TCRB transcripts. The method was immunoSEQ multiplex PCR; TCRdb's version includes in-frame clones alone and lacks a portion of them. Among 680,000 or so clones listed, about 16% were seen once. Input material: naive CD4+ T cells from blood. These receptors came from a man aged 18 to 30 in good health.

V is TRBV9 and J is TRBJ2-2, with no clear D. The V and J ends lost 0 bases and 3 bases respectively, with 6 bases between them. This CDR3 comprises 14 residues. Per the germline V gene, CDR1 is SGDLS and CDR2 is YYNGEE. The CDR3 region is CASSVATHTGELFF. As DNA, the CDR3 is TGTGCCAGCAGCGTAGCTACCCACACCGGGGAGCTGTTTTTT.

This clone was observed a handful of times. CDR3 in DNA: TGTGCCAGCAGTCGAGGACGGCCTTACAATGAGCAGTTCTTC. It is translated as CASSRGRPYNEQFF. The chain uses TRBV6-4 and TRBJ2-1, with unresolved D. Per germline, CDR1 MRHNA and CDR2 SNTAGT. V lost 5 bases to trimming and J lost 4 bases, with 12 bases between them. The CDR3 runs 14 residues.

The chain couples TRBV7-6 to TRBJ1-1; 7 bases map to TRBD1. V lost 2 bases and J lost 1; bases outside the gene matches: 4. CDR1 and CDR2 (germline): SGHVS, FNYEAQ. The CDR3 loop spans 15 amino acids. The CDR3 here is CASSLPQGRNTEAFF. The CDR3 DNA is TGTGCCAGCAGCTTACCACAGGGGAGGAACACTGAAGCTTTCTTT. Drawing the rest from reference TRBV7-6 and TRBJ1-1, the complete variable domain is GAGVSQSPRYKVTKRGQDVALRCDPISGHVSLYWYRQALGQGPEFLTYFNYEAQQDKSGLPNDRFSAERPEGSISTLTIQRTEQRDSAMYRCASSLPQGRNTEAFFGQGTRLTVV.

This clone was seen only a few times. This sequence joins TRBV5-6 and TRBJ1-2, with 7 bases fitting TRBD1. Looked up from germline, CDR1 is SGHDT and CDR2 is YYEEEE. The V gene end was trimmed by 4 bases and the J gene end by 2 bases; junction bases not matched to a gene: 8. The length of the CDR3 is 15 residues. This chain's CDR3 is CASSITGEANYGYTF. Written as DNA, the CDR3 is TGTGCCAGCAGCATAACAGGGGAAGCCAACTATGGCTACACCTTC.

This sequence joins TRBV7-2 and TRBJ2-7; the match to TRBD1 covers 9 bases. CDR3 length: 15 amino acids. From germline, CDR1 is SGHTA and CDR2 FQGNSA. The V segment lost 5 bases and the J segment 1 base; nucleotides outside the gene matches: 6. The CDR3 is CASSAGTGHSYEQYF. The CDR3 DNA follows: TGTGCCAGCAGCGCCGGGACAGGGCATTCCTACGAGCAGTACTTC.

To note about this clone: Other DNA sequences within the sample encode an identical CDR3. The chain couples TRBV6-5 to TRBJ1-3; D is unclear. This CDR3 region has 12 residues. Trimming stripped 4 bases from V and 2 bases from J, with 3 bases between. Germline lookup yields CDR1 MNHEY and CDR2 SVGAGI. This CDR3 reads CASSSPGNTIYF. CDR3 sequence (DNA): TGTGCCAGCAGTTCCCCTGGAAACACCATATATTTT.

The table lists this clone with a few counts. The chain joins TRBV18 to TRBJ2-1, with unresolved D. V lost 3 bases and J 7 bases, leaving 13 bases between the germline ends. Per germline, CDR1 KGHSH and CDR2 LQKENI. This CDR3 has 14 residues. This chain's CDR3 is CASSPSGWGNEQFF. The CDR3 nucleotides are TGTGCCAGCTCACCCTCAGGCTGGGGAAATGAGCAGTTCTTC.

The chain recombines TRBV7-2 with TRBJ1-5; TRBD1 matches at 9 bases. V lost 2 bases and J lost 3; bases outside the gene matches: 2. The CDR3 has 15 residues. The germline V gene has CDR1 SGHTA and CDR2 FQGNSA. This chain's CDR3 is CASSLNRGHNQPQHF. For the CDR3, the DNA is TGTGCCAGCAGCTTAAACAGGGGGCACAATCAGCCCCAGCATTTT.

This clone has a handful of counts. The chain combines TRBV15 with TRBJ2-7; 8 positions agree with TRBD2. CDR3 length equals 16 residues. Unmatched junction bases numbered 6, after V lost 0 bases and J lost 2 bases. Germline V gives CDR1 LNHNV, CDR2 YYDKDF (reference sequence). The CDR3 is CATSRELSGGPYEQYF. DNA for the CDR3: TGTGCCACCAGCAGAGAACTCAGCGGGGGTCCCTACGAGCAGTACTTC. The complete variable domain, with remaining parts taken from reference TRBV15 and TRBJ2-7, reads DAMVIQNPRYQVTQFGKPVTLSCSQTLNHNVMYWYQQKSSQAPKLLFHYYDKDFNNEADTPDNFQSRRPNTSFCFLDIRSPGLGDTAMYLCATSRELSGGPYEQYFGPGTRLTVT.

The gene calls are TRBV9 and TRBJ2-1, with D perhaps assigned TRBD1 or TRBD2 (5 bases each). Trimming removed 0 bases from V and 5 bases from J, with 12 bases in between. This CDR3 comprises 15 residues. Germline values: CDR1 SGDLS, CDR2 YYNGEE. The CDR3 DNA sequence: TGTGCCAGCAGCGTAGGAGGGGAGATCCACAATGAGCAGTTCTTC. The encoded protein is CASSVGGEIHNEQFF.

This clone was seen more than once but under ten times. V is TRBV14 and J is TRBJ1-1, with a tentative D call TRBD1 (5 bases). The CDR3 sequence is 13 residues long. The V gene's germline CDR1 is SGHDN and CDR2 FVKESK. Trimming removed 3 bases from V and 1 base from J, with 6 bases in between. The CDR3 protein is CASSQGGNTEAFF. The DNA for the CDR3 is TGTGCCAGCAGCCAGGGGGGGAACACTGAAGCTTTCTTT.

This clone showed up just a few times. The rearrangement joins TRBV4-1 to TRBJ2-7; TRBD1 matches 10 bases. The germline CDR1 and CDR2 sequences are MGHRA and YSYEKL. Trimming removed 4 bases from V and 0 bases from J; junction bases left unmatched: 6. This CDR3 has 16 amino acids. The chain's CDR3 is CASSPSDRGSSYEQYF. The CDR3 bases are TGCGCCAGCAGCCCTTCGGACAGGGGGAGCTCCTACGAGCAGTACTTC.

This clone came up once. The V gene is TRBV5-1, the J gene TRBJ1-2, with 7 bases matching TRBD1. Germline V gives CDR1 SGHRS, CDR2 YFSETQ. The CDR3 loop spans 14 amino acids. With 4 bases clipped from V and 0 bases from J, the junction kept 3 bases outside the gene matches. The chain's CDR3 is CASSDRETNYGYTF. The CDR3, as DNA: TGCGCCAGCAGCGACAGGGAAACTAACTATGGCTACACCTTC.

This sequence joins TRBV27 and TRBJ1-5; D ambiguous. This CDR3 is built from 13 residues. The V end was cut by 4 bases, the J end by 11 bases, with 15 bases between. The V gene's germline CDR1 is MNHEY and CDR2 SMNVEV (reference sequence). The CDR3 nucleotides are TGTGCCAGCAGTTCCGAAAGAGACACGGCCCAGCATTTT. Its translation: CASSSERDTAQHF.

CDR3 residues: CASKSGGRENIQYF. The CDR3 DNA reads as TGTGCCAGCAAATCAGGGGGCCGGGAAAACATTCAGTACTTC. V and J are TRBV28 and TRBJ2-4, with 8 bases matching TRBD1. V lost 7 bases to trimming and J lost 5 bases; unmatched junction nucleotides: 7. Germline V gene lookup returns CDR1 MDHEN and CDR2 SYDVKM. The CDR3 consists of 14 residues.

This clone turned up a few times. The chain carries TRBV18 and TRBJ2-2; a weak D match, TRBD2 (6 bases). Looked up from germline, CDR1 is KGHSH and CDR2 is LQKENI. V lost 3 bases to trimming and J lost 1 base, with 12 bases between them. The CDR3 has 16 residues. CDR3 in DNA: TGTGCCAGCTCACCTACCGTAGCGGTGAACACCGGGGAGCTGTTTTTT. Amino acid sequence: CASSPTVAVNTGELFF.

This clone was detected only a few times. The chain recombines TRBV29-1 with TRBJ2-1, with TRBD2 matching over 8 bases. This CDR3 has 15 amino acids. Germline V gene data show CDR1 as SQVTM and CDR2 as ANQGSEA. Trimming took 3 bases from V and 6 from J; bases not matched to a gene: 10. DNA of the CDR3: TGCAGCGTTGAGATCCACGGGAGGGCCCGCAATGAGCAGTTCTTC. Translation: CSVEIHGRARNEQFF.

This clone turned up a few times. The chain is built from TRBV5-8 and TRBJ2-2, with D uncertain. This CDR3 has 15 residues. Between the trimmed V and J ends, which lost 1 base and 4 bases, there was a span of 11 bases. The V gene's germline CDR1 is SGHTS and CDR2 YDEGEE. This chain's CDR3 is CASSLRFRGTGELFF. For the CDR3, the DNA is TGTGCCAGCAGCTTGCGGTTCCGCGGCACCGGGGAGCTGTTTTTT. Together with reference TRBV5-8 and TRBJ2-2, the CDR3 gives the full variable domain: EAGVTQSPTHLIKTRGQQATLRCSPISGHTSVYWYQQALGLGLQFLLWYDEGEERNRGNFPPRFSGRQFPNYSSELNVNALELEDSALYLCASSLRFRGTGELFFGEGSRLTVL.

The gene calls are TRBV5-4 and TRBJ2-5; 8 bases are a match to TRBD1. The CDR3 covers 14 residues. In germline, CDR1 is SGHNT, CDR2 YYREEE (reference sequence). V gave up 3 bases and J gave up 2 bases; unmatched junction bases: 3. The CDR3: CASSWTGRQETQYF. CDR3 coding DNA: TGTGCCAGCAGCTGGACAGGGAGACAAGAGACCCAGTACTTC.

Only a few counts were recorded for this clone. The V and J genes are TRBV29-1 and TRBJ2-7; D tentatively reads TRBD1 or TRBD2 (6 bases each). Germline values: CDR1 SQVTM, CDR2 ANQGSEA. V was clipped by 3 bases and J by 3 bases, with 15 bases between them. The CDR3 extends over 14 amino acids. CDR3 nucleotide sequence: TGCAGCGTTGAGGGTCCGGGGGCGGGCTACGAGCAGTACTTC. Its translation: CSVEGPGAGYEQYF.

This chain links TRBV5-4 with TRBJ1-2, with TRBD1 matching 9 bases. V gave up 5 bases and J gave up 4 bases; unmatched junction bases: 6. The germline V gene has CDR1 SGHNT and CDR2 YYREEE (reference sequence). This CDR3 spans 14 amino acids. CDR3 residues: CASRRDRAPYGYTF. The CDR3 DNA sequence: TGTGCCAGCAGAAGGGACAGGGCCCCCTATGGCTACACCTTC.

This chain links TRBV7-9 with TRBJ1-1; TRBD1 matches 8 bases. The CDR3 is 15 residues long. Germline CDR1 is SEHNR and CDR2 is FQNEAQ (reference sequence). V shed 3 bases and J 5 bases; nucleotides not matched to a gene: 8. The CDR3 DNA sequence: TGTGCCAGCAGCTTCAGCAGGGGGCGCGGGACTGAAGCTTTCTTT. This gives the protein CASSFSRGRGTEAFF. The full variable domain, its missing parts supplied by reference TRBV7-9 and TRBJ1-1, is DTGVSQNPRHKITKRGQNVTFRCDPISEHNRLYWYRQTLGQGPEFLTYFQNEAQLEKSRLLSDRFSAERPKGSFSTLEIQRTEQGDSAMYLCASSFSRGRGTEAFFGQGTRLTVV.

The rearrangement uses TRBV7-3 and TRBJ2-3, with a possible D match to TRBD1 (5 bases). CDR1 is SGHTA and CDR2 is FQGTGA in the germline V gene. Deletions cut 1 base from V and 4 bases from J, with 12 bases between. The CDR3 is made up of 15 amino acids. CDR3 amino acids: CASSLRLSRADTQYF. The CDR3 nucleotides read TGTGCCAGCAGCTTAAGGTTGTCCAGGGCAGATACGCAGTATTTT.

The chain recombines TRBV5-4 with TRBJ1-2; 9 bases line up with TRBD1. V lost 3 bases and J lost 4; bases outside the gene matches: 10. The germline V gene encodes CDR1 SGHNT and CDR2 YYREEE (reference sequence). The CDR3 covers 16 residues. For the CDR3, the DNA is TGTGCCAGCAGCTCCCGGACAGGGGAGTTGGGCTATGGCTACACCTTC. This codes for CASSSRTGELGYGYTF. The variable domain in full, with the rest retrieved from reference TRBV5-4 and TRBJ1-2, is ETGVTQSPTHLIKTRGQQVTLRCSSQSGHNTVSWYQQALGQGPQFIFQYYREEENGRGNFPPRFSGLQFPNYSSELNVNALELDDSALYLCASSSRTGELGYGYTFGSGTRLTVV.

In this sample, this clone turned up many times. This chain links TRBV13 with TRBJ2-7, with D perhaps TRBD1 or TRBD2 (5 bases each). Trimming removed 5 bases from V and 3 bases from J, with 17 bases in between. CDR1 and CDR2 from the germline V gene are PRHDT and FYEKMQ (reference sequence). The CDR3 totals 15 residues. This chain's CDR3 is CASSQPGTLGYEQYF. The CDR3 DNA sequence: TGTGCCAGCAGCCAACCCGGGACGCTCGGCTACGAGCAGTACTTC.

The CDR3 sequence is CAWSAQLDTQYF. The DNA for the CDR3 is TGTGCCTGGAGTGCCCAGCTGGATACGCAGTATTTT. The chain uses TRBV30 and TRBJ2-3; D call uncertain. The CDR3 runs to 12 residues. Trimming took 1 base from V and 6 from J, leaving 8 bases between them. The germline gives CDR1 GTSNPN, CDR2 SVGIG (reference sequence). Full variable domain (remainder filled in from reference TRBV30 and TRBJ2-3): SQTIHQWPATLVQPVGSPLSLECTVEGTSNPNLYWYRQAAGRGLQLLFYSVGIGQISSEVPQNLSASRPQDRQFILSSKKLLLSDSGFYLCAWSAQLDTQYFGPGTRLTVL.

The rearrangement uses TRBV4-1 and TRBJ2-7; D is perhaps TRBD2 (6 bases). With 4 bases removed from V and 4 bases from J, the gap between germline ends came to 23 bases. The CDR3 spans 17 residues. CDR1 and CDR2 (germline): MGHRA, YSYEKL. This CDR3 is CASSRGLPRGLQYEQYF. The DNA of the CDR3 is TGCGCCAGCAGCCGAGGATTACCAAGGGGACTCCAGTACGAGCAGTACTTC.